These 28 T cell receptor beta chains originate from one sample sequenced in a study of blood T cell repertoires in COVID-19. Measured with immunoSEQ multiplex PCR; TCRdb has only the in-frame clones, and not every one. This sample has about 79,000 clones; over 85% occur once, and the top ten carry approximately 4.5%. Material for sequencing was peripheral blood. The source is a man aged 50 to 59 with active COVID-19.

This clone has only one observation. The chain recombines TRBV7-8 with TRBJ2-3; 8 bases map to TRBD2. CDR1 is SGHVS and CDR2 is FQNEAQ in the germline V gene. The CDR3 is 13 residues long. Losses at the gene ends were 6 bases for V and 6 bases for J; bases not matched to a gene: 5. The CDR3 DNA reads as TGTGCCAGCAGTAGCGGGACCTTGGATACGCAGTATTTT. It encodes CASSSGTLDTQYF.

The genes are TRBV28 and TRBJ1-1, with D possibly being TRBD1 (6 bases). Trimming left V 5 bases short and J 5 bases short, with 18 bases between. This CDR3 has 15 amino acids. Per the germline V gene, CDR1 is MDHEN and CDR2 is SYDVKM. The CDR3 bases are TGTGCCAGCAGTCAAAACCGGGGAGGGGGGACTGAAGCTTTCTTT. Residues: CASSQNRGGGTEAFF.

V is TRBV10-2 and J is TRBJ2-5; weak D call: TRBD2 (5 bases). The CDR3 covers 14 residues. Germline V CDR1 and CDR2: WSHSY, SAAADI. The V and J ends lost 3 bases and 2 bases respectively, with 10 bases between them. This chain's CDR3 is CASSDWLAQETQYF. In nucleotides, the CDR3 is TGCGCCAGCAGTGATTGGCTAGCTCAAGAGACCCAGTACTTC.

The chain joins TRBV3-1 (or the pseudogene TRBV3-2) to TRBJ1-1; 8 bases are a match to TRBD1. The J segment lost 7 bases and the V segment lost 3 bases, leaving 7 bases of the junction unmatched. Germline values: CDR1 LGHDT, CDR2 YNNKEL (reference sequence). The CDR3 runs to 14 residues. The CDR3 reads CASSHPVGQGEAFF. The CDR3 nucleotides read TGTGCCAGCAGCCACCCGGTCGGACAGGGTGAAGCTTTCTTT.

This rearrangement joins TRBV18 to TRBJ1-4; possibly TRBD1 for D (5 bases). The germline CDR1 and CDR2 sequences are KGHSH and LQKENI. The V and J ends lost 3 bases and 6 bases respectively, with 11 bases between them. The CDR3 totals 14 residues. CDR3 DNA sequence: TGTGCCAGCTCACCGAAGGGGTTCGATGAAAAACTGTTTTTT. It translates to CASSPKGFDEKLFF.

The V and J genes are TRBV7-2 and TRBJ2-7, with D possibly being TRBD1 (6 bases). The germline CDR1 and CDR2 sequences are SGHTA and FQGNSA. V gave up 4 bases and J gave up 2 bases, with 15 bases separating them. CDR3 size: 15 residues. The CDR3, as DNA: TGTGCCAGCAGCTCCCAGGGGACACCCGCCTACGAGCAGTACTTC. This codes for CASSSQGTPAYEQYF.

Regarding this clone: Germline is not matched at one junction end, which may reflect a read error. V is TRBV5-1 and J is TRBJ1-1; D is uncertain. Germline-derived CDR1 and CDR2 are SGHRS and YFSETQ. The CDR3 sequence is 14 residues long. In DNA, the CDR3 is TGCGCCAGCAGCTTGGTGGGCGCGAACGCTGAAGCTTTCTTT. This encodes CASSLVGANAEAFF.

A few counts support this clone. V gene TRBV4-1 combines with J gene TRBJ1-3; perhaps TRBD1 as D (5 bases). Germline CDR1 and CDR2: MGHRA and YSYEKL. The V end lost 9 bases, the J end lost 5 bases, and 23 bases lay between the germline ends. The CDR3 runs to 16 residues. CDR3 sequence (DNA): TGCGCCAGGGGGCGCTTCGCCCTCCAGTTCCGAAACACCATATATTTT. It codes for CARGRFALQFRNTIYF.

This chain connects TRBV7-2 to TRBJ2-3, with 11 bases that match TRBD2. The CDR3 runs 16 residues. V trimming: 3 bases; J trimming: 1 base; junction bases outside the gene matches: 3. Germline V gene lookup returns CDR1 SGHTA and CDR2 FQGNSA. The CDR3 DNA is TGTGCCAGCAGCTTTAGCGGGGGGGGTCGCACAGATACGCAGTATTTT. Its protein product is CASSFSGGGRTDTQYF.

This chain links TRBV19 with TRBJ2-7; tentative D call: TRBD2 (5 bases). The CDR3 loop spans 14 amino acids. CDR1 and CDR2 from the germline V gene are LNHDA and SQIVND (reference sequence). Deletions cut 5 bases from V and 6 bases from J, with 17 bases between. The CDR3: CASSQTFPRGEQYF. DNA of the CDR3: TGTGCCAGTAGTCAGACATTCCCCCGGGGCGAGCAGTACTTC.

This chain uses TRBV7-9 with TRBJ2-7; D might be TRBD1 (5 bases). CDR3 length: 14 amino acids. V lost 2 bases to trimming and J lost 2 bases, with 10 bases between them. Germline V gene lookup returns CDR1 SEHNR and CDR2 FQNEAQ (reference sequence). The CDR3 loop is CASSLHKGTYEQYF. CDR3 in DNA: TGTGCCAGCAGCTTACACAAGGGGACCTACGAGCAGTACTTC. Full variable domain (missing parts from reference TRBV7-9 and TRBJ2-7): DTGVSQNPRHKITKRGQNVTFRCDPISEHNRLYWYRQTLGQGPEFLTYFQNEAQLEKSRLLSDRFSAERPKGSFSTLEIQRTEQGDSAMYLCASSLHKGTYEQYFGPGTRLTVT.

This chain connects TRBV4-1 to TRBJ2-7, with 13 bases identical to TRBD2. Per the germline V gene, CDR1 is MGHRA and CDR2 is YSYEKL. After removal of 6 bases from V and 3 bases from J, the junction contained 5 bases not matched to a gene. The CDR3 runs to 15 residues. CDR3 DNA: TGCGCCAGCAGAGAACTAGCGGGAGGGCGCTACGAGCAGTACTTC. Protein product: CASRELAGGRYEQYF.

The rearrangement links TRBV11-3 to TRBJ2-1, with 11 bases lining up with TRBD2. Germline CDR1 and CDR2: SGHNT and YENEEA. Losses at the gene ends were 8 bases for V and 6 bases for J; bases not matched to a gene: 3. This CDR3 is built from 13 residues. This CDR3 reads CASGSGRANEQFF. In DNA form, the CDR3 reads TGTGCCAGCGGTAGCGGGAGGGCCAATGAGCAGTTCTTC.

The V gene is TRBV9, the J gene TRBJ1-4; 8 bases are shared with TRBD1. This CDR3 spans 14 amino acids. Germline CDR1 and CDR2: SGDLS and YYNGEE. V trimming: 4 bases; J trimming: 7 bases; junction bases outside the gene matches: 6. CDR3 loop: CASSTPGQAEKLFF. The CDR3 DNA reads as TGTGCCAGCAGCACCCCGGGACAGGCTGAAAAACTGTTTTTT.

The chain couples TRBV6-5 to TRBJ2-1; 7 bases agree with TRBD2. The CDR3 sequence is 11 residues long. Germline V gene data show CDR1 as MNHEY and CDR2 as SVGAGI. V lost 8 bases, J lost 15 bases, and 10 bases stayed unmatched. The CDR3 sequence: CASYLADLGFF. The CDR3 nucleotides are TGTGCCAGCTATCTAGCGGACCTAGGGTTCTTC.

The CDR3: CASSLAYLGRYTEAFF. The CDR3 nucleotides read TGTGCCAGCAGCTTAGCTTACTTGGGGCGTTACACTGAAGCTTTCTTT. The chain employs TRBV11-3 and TRBJ1-1; a possible D gene is TRBD1 (5 bases). The V end was cut by 1 base, the J end by 3 bases, with 15 bases between. This CDR3 has 16 amino acids. The germline CDR1 and CDR2 sequences are SGHNT and YENEEA.

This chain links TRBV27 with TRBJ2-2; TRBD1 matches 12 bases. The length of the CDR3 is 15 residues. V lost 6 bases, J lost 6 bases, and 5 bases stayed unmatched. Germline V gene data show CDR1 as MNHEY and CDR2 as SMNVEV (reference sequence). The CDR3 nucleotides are TGTGCCAGCAGGGTAGGGACAGGGGGCCCCGGGGAGCTGTTTTTT. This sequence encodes CASRVGTGGPGELFF.

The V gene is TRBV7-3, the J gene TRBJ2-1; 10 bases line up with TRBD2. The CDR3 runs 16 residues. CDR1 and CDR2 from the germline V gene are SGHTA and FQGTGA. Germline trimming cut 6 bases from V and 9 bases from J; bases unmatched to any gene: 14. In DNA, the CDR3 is TGTGCCAGCAGTGTGGGGGTAGCGGGAGGATTGGGTGAGCAGTTCTTC. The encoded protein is CASSVGVAGGLGEQFF. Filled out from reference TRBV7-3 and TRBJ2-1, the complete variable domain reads GAGVSQTPSNKVTEKGKYVELRCDPISGHTALYWYRQSLGQGPEFLIYFQGTGAADDSGLPNDRFFAVRPEGSVSTLKIQRTERGDSAVYLCASSVGVAGGLGEQFFGPGTRLTVL.

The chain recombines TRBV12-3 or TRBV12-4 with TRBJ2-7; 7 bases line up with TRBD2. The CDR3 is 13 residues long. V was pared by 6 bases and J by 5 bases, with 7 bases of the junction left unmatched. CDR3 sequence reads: CASSPGTSDEQYF. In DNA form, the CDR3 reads TGTGCCAGCAGCCCCGGAACTAGCGACGAGCAGTACTTC.

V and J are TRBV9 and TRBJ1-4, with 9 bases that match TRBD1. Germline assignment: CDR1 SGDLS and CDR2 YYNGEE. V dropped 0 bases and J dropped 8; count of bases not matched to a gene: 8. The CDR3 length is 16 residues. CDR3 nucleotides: TGTGCCAGCAGCGTAGGTCTCACAGGGGGCCACGAAAAACTGTTTTTT. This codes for CASSVGLTGGHEKLFF.

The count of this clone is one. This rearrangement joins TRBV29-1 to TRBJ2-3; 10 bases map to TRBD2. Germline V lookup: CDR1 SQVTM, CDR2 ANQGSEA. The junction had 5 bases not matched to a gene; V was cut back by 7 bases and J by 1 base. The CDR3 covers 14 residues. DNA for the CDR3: TGCAGCGCCGCGGGGACTAGCGGCACAGATACGCAGTATTTT. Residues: CSAAGTSGTDTQYF.

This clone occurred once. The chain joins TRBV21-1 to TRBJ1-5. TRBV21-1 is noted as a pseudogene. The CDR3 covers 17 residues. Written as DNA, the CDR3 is TGTGCCAGCAGCAAATATGGGGAGCCCAGTAGCAATCAGCCCCAGCATTTT. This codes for CASSKYGEPSSNQPQHF.

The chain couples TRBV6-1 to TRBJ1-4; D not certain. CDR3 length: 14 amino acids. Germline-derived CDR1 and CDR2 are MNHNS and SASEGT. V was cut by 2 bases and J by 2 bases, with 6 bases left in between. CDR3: CASSEWRTNEKLFF. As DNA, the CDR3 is TGTGCCAGCAGTGAATGGAGGACTAATGAAAAACTGTTTTTT.

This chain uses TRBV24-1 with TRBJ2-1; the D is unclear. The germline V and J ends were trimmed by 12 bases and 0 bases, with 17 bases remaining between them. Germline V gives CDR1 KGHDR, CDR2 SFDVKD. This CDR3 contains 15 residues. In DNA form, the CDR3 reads TGTGCCTGCCAGGCTGACGGAAGCTCCTACAATGAGCAGTTCTTC. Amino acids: CACQADGSSYNEQFF.

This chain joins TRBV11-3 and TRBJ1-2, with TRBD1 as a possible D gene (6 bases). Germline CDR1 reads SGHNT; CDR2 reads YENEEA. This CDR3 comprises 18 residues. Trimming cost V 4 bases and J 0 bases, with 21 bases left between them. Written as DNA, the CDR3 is TGTGCCAGCAGCTCTCAGGGGAGGGGAAAACTAACTAACTATGGCTACACCTTC. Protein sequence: CASSSQGRGKLTNYGYTF. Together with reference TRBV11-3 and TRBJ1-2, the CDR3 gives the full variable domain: EAGVVQSPRYKIIEKKQPVAFWCNPISGHNTLYWYLQNLGQGPELLIRYENEEAVDDSQLPKDRFSAERLKGVDSTLKIQPAELGDSAVYLCASSSQGRGKLTNYGYTFGSGTRLTVV.

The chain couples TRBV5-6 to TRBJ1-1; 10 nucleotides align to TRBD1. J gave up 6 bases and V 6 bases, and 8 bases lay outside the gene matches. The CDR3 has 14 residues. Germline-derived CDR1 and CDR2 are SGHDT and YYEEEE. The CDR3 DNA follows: TGTGCCAGCACCCGGGACAGGGGTCTGGCTGAAGCTTTCTTT. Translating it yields CASTRDRGLAEAFF.

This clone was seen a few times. CDR3 DNA sequence: TGTGCCAGCAGCCTTATAGCGGGAGGACTCAATGAGCAGTTCTTC. This encodes CASSLIAGGLNEQFF. J is TRBJ2-1 and V is TRBV14, with 10 bases fitting TRBD2. The V and J ends lost 4 bases and 6 bases, in that order; junction bases with no gene match: 6. Germline CDR1 SGHDN, CDR2 FVKESK. The CDR3 is 15 residues long.

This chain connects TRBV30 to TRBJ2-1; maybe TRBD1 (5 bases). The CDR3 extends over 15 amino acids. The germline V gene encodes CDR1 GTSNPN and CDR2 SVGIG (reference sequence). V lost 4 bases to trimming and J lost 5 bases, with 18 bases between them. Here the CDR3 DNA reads TGTGCCTGGAATGGACACTGGCAGTCCAACAATGAGCAGTTCTTC. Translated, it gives CAWNGHWQSNNEQFF.